This passage covers 32 T cell receptor beta chains from one sample sequenced in a study of early T cells in non-severe SARS-CoV-2 infection. TCRdb analysed the 5' RACE reads with MiXCR anew, one entry per CDR3 protein. The data hold about 80,000 distinct CDR3 sequences, with 9.5% to 13% observed a single time. The sample consisted of whole blood. These receptors were obtained from an adult who was a healthcare worker with PCR-confirmed SARS-CoV-2 infection or an uninfected control (not recorded which).

This clonotype was seen ten or more times. The rearrangement joins TRBV10-3 to TRBJ2-1; 12 bases fit TRBD2. The CDR3 extends over 14 amino acids. Per the germline V gene, CDR1 is ENHRY and CDR2 is SYGVKD. Unmatched junction bases numbered 4, after V lost 10 bases and J lost 3 bases. CDR3 residues: CATKTSGSYNEQFF. CDR3 nucleotides: TGTGCCACGAAGACTAGCGGGAGCTACAATGAGCAGTTCTTC.

This clonotype was counted many times. The chain couples TRBV4-1 to TRBJ1-4; 9 nucleotides agree with TRBD1. The CDR3 spans 18 residues. Germline V lookup: CDR1 MGHRA, CDR2 YSYEKL. V lost 0 bases to trimming and J lost 6 bases; unmatched junction nucleotides: 11. The CDR3 coding sequence is TGCGCCAGCAGCCAAGATCCCGGGACAGGGCTGGTTTATGAAAAACTGTTTTTT. It is translated as CASSQDPGTGLVYEKLFF.

This clonotype came up a few times. The V and J genes are TRBV28 and TRBJ1-1; TRBD1 aligns across 7 bases. Germline lookup yields CDR1 MDHEN and CDR2 SYDVKM. V lost 6 bases and J lost 3; bases outside the gene matches: 4. The CDR3 totals 13 residues. The CDR3 DNA follows: TGTGCCAGCAGCAAAGACAGGGACACTGAAGCTTTCTTT. Translation: CASSKDRDTEAFF.

The CDR3 DNA follows: TGTGCCAGCAGTGCCGGACAGGGTTCTCACGAGCAGTACTTC. It codes for CASSAGQGSHEQYF. This chain connects TRBV25-1 to TRBJ2-7, with TRBD1 matching over 8 bases. The CDR3 is 14 residues long. V shed 4 bases and J 5 bases; nucleotides not matched to a gene: 7. Germline CDR1 MGHDK, CDR2 SYGVNS.

In its sample, this clonotype was seen a few times. The V gene is TRBV7-3, the J gene TRBJ2-2; 9 bases align to TRBD2. Germline CDR1 reads SGHTA; CDR2 reads FQGTGA. Trimming at V came to 5 bases and at J to 5 bases, leaving 9 bases not matched to a gene. This CDR3 comprises 16 residues. The DNA of the CDR3 is TGTGCCAGCAGCCCCCAAGGTCTAGCGGGAACCGGGGAGCTGTTTTTT. It encodes CASSPQGLAGTGELFF.

This clonotype was seen repeatedly, ten times or more. V is TRBV20-1 and J is TRBJ2-1; 9 nucleotides align to TRBD1. Germline V gene sequence: CDR1 DFQATT, CDR2 SNEGSKA (reference sequence). This CDR3 is built from 14 residues. V was pared by 6 bases and J by 6 bases, with 9 bases of the junction left unmatched. CDR3 region: CSALTVTGGNEQFF. The CDR3 DNA sequence: TGCAGTGCCCTTACAGTGACAGGGGGCAATGAGCAGTTCTTC.

This clonotype was seen a handful of times. The chain couples TRBV5-1 to TRBJ1-1; D remains unclear. CDR3 length: 14 residues. The germline V and J ends were trimmed by 1 base and 2 bases, with 9 bases remaining between them. In germline, CDR1 is SGHRS, CDR2 YFSETQ. CDR3 residues: CASSLSLKNTEAFF. The CDR3 DNA sequence: TGCGCCAGCAGCTTGAGCCTTAAAAACACTGAAGCTTTCTTT.

DNA for the CDR3: TGCGCCAGCAGCTCACCGGATTACACCGGGGAGCTGTTTTTT. Translating gives CASSSPDYTGELFF. The chain uses TRBV5-1 and TRBJ2-2; D not resolved. Germline V gives CDR1 SGHRS, CDR2 YFSETQ. V was clipped by 3 bases and J by 3 bases, with 9 bases between them. The length of the CDR3 is 14 residues.

Here the CDR3 reads CASSPTGRTLQETQYF. The CDR3 DNA is TGTGCCAGCAGCCCCACGGGACGGACACTCCAAGAGACCCAGTACTTC. V gene TRBV7-6 combines with J gene TRBJ2-5; D assignment may be TRBD1 or TRBD2 (5 bases each). Trimming shortened V by 5 bases and J by 1 base, and 17 bases separated the two germline ends. The CDR3 spans 16 residues. CDR1 is SGHVS, CDR2 FNYEAQ, per germline.

This clonotype was detected a few times. The V and J genes are TRBV14 and TRBJ2-7, with D hard to call. Germline CDR1 reads SGHDN; CDR2 reads FVKESK. Trimming left V 3 bases short and J 2 bases short, with 14 bases between. This CDR3 is 15 amino acids long. CDR3 DNA: TGTGCCAGCAGCCACAGACCGTCTGCCCCCTACGAGCAGTACTTC. It codes for CASSHRPSAPYEQYF.

In its sample, this clonotype was seen many times. J is TRBJ2-3 and V is TRBV6-1, with D hard to call. Germline-derived CDR1 and CDR2 are MNHNS and SASEGT. The CDR3 spans 12 residues. Deletions cut 3 bases from V and 3 bases from J, with 4 bases between. CDR3: CASSETTDTQYF. The CDR3 nucleotides read TGTGCCAGCAGTGAGACAACAGATACGCAGTATTTT.

This clonotype was counted between two and nine times. The chain recombines TRBV29-1 with TRBJ2-5, with D possibly TRBD1 on 5 matching bases. V was clipped by 2 bases and J by 1 base, with 11 bases between them. CDR3 length equals 14 residues. Germline V CDR1 and CDR2: SQVTM, ANQGSEA. This chain's CDR3 is CSVESNRLQETQYF. CDR3 nucleotides: TGCAGCGTTGAATCAAACAGGCTCCAAGAGACCCAGTACTTC.

CDR3 sequence: CSARDDGNTIYF. CDR3 sequence (DNA): TGCAGTGCTAGGGACGATGGAAACACCATATATTTT. The gene calls are TRBV20-1 and TRBJ1-3; unclear D gene. Trimming removed 3 bases from V and 3 bases from J, with 6 bases in between. Germline CDR1 and CDR2: DFQATT and SNEGSKA (reference sequence). This CDR3 region has 12 residues.

The J gene is TRBJ1-4, the V gene TRBV5-1; possibly TRBD1 for D (5 bases). The germline V gene encodes CDR1 SGHRS and CDR2 YFSETQ. Trimming cost V 5 bases and J 4 bases, with 12 bases left between them. This CDR3 is 14 amino acids long. CDR3 amino acids: CASRRDGNNEKLFF. DNA of the CDR3: TGCGCCAGCAGGCGGGACGGAAATAATGAAAAACTGTTTTTT.

In its sample, this clonotype was seen many times. In DNA, the CDR3 is TGTGCCAGCAGTCCACAGGGGAGGAAGAATACCGGGGAGCTGTTTTTT. Translated: CASSPQGRKNTGELFF. The rearrangement links TRBV12-3 or TRBV12-4 to TRBJ2-2; the D gene is possibly TRBD1 (7 bases). This CDR3 has 16 residues. V dropped 5 bases and J dropped 5 bases, with 18 bases sitting between them.

This clonotype has a handful of counts. The chain carries TRBV2 and TRBJ2-4; no definite D call. The CDR3 runs to 15 residues. V lost 3 bases and J lost 2, with 11 bases in between. Germline lookup yields CDR1 SNHLY and CDR2 FYNNEI. CDR3 sequence reads: CASSDPGPSKNIQYF. The CDR3 DNA is TGTGCCAGCAGTGACCCAGGTCCGTCCAAAAACATTCAGTACTTC.

This clonotype was detected many times. V gene TRBV6-6 combines with J gene TRBJ2-1; 7 bases are a match to TRBD1. V shed 6 bases, J shed 6 bases, and the junction held 11 bases outside the gene matches. Germline CDR1 MNHNY, CDR2 SVGAGI (reference sequence). The CDR3 covers 15 residues. CDR3 bases: TGTGCCAGCAGGGTTTTAGGGGGCGATGGCAATGAGCAGTTCTTC. This sequence encodes CASRVLGGDGNEQFF.

The chain couples TRBV10-3 to TRBJ2-3; TRBD1 might be the D (6 bases). The CDR3 contains 11 residues. The germline V gene encodes CDR1 ENHRY and CDR2 SYGVKD. Trimming pared 6 bases from V and 5 bases from J, leaving 6 bases between. CDR3 nucleotide sequence: TGTGCCATCAGAGGGGGAGATACGCAGTATTTT. As protein: CAIRGGDTQYF.

This clonotype was observed many times. The chain carries TRBV11-3 and TRBJ2-1, with 14 bases fitting TRBD2. The V gene's germline CDR1 is SGHNT and CDR2 YENEEA. V was pared by 5 bases and J by 9 bases, with 15 bases of the junction left unmatched. The CDR3 covers 18 residues. CDR3 region: CASSPLTGTSGRGSEQFF. CDR3 nucleotide sequence: TGTGCCAGCAGCCCCCTAACCGGGACTAGCGGGAGAGGCAGTGAGCAGTTCTTC.

This clonotype showed up just a few times. The rearrangement joins TRBV15 to TRBJ2-1; unclear D gene. Trimming pared 4 bases from V and 3 bases from J, leaving 10 bases between. Germline V gene sequence: CDR1 LNHNV, CDR2 YYDKDF (reference sequence). The CDR3 covers 14 residues. CDR3 amino acids: CATSKDGIYNEQFF. The DNA of the CDR3 is TGTGCCACCAGCAAAGATGGGATCTACAATGAGCAGTTCTTC.

The table lists this clonotype with a few counts. The chain carries TRBV20-1 and TRBJ2-3, with a weak D call TRBD2 (5 bases). The CDR3 covers 14 residues. V lost 0 bases to trimming and J lost 3 bases, with 10 bases between them. Per the germline V gene, CDR1 is DFQATT and CDR2 is SNEGSKA (reference sequence). CDR3 DNA sequence: TGCAGTGCTAGAGATCAGAGGGCTACAGATACGCAGTATTTT. Its protein product is CSARDQRATDTQYF.

This clonotype was counted at least ten times. The chain links TRBV20-1 to TRBJ2-7; the D gene is possibly TRBD2 (7 bases). V was trimmed by 6 bases and J by 4 bases, leaving 19 bases between them. Looked up from germline, CDR1 is DFQATT and CDR2 is SNEGSKA (reference sequence). The CDR3 has 14 amino acids. This CDR3 reads CSADGGQALYEQYF. The DNA of the CDR3 is TGCAGTGCAGACGGGGGGCAGGCCCTTTACGAGCAGTACTTC.

The table lists this clonotype with many counts. The rearrangement links TRBV2 to TRBJ2-5, with D perhaps assigned TRBD1 or TRBD2 (7 bases each). CDR3 size: 15 residues. Germline assignment: CDR1 SNHLY and CDR2 FYNNEI. The ends were cut back, 7 bases at V and 2 bases at J, with 17 bases in the middle. CDR3 loop: CASKQGRGPQETQYF. Written as DNA, the CDR3 is TGTGCCAGCAAACAGGGGAGGGGGCCACAAGAGACCCAGTACTTC. The variable domain in full, completed from reference TRBV2 and TRBJ2-5, reads EPEVTQTPSHQVTQMGQEVILRCVPISNHLYFYWYRQILGQKVEFLVSFYNNEISEKSEIFDDQFSVERPDGSNFTLKIRSTKLEDSAMYFCASKQGRGPQETQYFGPGTRLLVL.

The chain combines TRBV28 with TRBJ2-4, with D tentatively TRBD1 (6 bases). The CDR3 sequence is 17 residues long. Germline loops: CDR1 MDHEN, CDR2 SYDVKM. V was cut by 5 bases and J by 0 bases, with 17 bases left in between. The CDR3 bases are TGTGCCAGCAGTCCCCCGCTGGGGGCCGTAGCCAAAAACATTCAGTACTTC. The encoded protein is CASSPPLGAVAKNIQYF.

This clonotype was observed a few times. The chain joins TRBV19 to TRBJ1-4; a weak D match, TRBD1 (6 bases). Per the germline V gene, CDR1 is LNHDA and CDR2 is SQIVND (reference sequence). V gave up 5 bases and J gave up 9 bases, with 19 bases separating them. The CDR3 is 15 residues long. The DNA for the CDR3 is TGTGCCAGTAGTTCTCCGACAGGAGCTACCCAAAAACTGTTTTTT. This gives the protein CASSSPTGATQKLFF.

This clonotype has a count of ten or more. The rearrangement uses TRBV27 and TRBJ1-5, with 7 bases fitting TRBD1. The junction had 9 bases not matched to a gene; V was cut back by 4 bases and J by 3 bases. The CDR3 sequence is 16 residues long. Per germline, CDR1 MNHEY and CDR2 SMNVEV (reference sequence). The CDR3 spells CASSSTSQGYNQPQHF. The CDR3 DNA reads TGTGCCAGCAGTTCCACCTCACAGGGGTACAATCAGCCCCAGCATTTT.

The table lists this clonotype with many counts. This sequence joins TRBV10-3 and TRBJ2-5; TRBD1 matches 8 bases. Germline V gives CDR1 ENHRY, CDR2 SYGVKD. This CDR3 comprises 13 residues. V lost 6 bases, J lost 4 bases, and 4 bases stayed unmatched. CDR3 DNA sequence: TGTGCCATCAGCAGACAGGGGCCAGAGACCCAGTACTTC. This sequence encodes CAISRQGPETQYF.

This clonotype came up many times. CDR3: CASSLGFKTGELFF. DNA for the CDR3: TGTGCCAGCAGTTTAGGGTTCAAGACCGGGGAGCTGTTTTTT. The chain carries TRBV28 and TRBJ2-2; D unclear. The germline CDR1 and CDR2 sequences are MDHEN and SYDVKM. V was pared by 2 bases and J by 5 bases, with 9 bases between. CDR3 length: 14 amino acids.

This clonotype was seen more than once but under ten times. This chain joins TRBV5-1 and TRBJ2-1; the D gene is possibly TRBD2 (6 bases). The CDR3 is 13 amino acids. V lost 0 bases, J lost 8 bases, and 9 bases lay in between. From germline, CDR1 is SGHRS and CDR2 YFSETQ. Here the CDR3 reads CASSLEAGHEQFF. For the CDR3, the DNA is TGCGCCAGCAGCTTGGAGGCGGGACATGAGCAGTTCTTC.

The chain links TRBV30 to TRBJ2-7; D may be TRBD2 (5 bases). Trimming shortened V by 4 bases and J by 2 bases, and 9 bases separated the two germline ends. The CDR3 totals 12 residues. CDR1 is GTSNPN, CDR2 SVGIG, per germline (reference sequence). The CDR3 DNA sequence: TGTGCCTGGAATCCGGGGACCTACGAGCAGTACTTC. It specifies CAWNPGTYEQYF. The full variable domain, with the rest looked up from reference TRBV30 and TRBJ2-7, is SQTIHQWPATLVQPVGSPLSLECTVEGTSNPNLYWYRQAAGRGLQLLFYSVGIGQISSEVPQNLSASRPQDRQFILSSKKLLLSDSGFYLCAWNPGTYEQYFGPGTRLTVT.

The chain couples TRBV7-9 to TRBJ1-1; the D is unclear. CDR1 and CDR2 from the germline V gene are SEHNR and FQNEAQ (reference sequence). V lost 3 bases, J lost 8 bases, and 4 bases lay in between. The length of the CDR3 is 10 residues. This chain's CDR3 is CASSFPEAFF. The CDR3 region has the DNA TGTGCCAGCAGCTTTCCCGAAGCTTTCTTT.

There are a few counts of this clonotype. This sequence joins TRBV29-1 and TRBJ2-4; D is unclear. Trimming pared 7 bases from V and 6 bases from J, leaving 7 bases between. The germline CDR1 and CDR2 sequences are SQVTM and ANQGSEA. This CDR3 region has 10 residues. In DNA, the CDR3 is TGCAGCGCCGTGAGAAACATTCAGTACTTC. Its protein product is CSAVRNIQYF. The full variable domain, its missing parts supplied by reference TRBV29-1 and TRBJ2-4, is SAVISQKPSRDICQRGTSLTIQCQVDSQVTMMFWYRQQPGQSLTLIATANQGSEATYESGFVIDKFPISRPNLTFSTLTVSNMSPEDSSIYLCSAVRNIQYFGAGTRLSVL.